These 16 T cell receptor beta chains share one sample of origin, sequenced in a study of siplizumab effects on memory and regulatory T cells. The protocol was immunoSEQ multiplex PCR, while the TCRdb copy is restricted to in-frame clones and leaves out a portion. The sample comprises 50,000 or so clones, less than 90% of which are singletons, and roughly 0.35% rests with the top ten. The sample taken for sequencing was naive CD8+ T cells sorted from blood. These receptor sequences come from a human donor in good health.

The count of this clone is one. The V gene is TRBV4-1, the J gene TRBJ2-2; D is ambiguous. The germline gives CDR1 MGHRA, CDR2 YSYEKL. With 0 bases removed from V and 2 bases from J, the gap between germline ends came to 7 bases. The CDR3 runs 15 residues. The CDR3 spells CASSQDWVNTGELFF. In DNA, the CDR3 is TGCGCCAGCAGCCAAGATTGGGTTAACACCGGGGAGCTGTTTTTT.

The CDR3 loop is CASSLSQLGNSPLHF. The DNA for the CDR3 is TGTGCCAGCAGTTTAAGTCAGCTTGGTAATTCACCCCTCCACTTT. The chain couples TRBV28 to TRBJ1-6; no firm D call. CDR3 length: 15 amino acids. Trimming took off 2 bases at V and 6 bases at J, with 11 bases between the two ends. Germline lookup yields CDR1 MDHEN and CDR2 SYDVKM.

The V call is TRBV11-3, the J call TRBJ2-5; D ambiguous. The CDR3 has 13 residues. The germline V gene has CDR1 SGHNT and CDR2 YENEEA. V lost 1 base and J 5 bases, leaving 8 bases between the germline ends. CDR3 region: CASSLGSGETQYF. The CDR3 DNA reads as TGTGCCAGCAGCTTAGGGTCCGGGGAGACCCAGTACTTC.

The chain links TRBV30 to TRBJ2-7; possibly TRBD2 for D (5 bases). V lost 3 bases, J lost 2 bases, and 14 bases lay in between. CDR3 length: 14 residues. CDR1 is GTSNPN, CDR2 SVGIG, per germline (reference sequence). DNA for the CDR3: TGTGCCTGGAGCCTTGGACTGTCACCCTACGAGCAGTACTTC. Amino acids: CAWSLGLSPYEQYF.

This clone was observed once. The chain links TRBV7-9 to TRBJ2-3, with 10 bases identical to TRBD2. This CDR3 is built from 15 residues. The J segment lost 7 bases and the V segment lost 1 base, leaving 5 bases of the junction unmatched. CDR1 is SEHNR and CDR2 is FQNEAQ in the germline V gene (reference sequence). CDR3 residues: CASSLDELAGHTQYF. In DNA form, the CDR3 reads TGTGCCAGCAGCTTAGACGAACTAGCGGGGCATACGCAGTATTTT.

This chain joins TRBV4-1 and TRBJ2-5, with TRBD2 matching over 8 bases. CDR1 and CDR2 from the germline V gene are MGHRA and YSYEKL. This CDR3 is built from 13 residues. Germline trimming cut 5 bases from V and 4 bases from J; bases unmatched to any gene: 3. The DNA for the CDR3 is TGCGCCAGCAGCTTTGCGGGGGGAGAGACCCAGTACTTC. Protein sequence: CASSFAGGETQYF.

The V call is TRBV19, the J call TRBJ2-7, with D uncertain. The CDR3 has 14 amino acids. Trimming shortened V by 1 base and J by 3 bases, and 10 bases separated the two germline ends. Germline V lookup: CDR1 LNHDA, CDR2 SQIVND (reference sequence). The CDR3 loop is CASSIGAGDYEQYF. For the CDR3, the DNA is TGTGCCAGTAGTATAGGGGCTGGAGACTACGAGCAGTACTTC.

The gene calls are TRBV4-2 and TRBJ2-7, with D perhaps matching TRBD2 (6 bases). The CDR3 is 15 amino acids. V lost 3 bases, J lost 6 bases, and 18 bases lay in between. Germline CDR1 and CDR2: LGHNA and YNFKEQ. Here the CDR3 DNA reads TGTGCCAGCAGCCACTCGACGGGGGTGTCAGGCGAGCAGTACTTC. Translated, it gives CASSHSTGVSGEQYF.

The genes are TRBV29-1 and TRBJ2-5, with D perhaps TRBD1 or TRBD2 (5 bases each). The CDR3 is made up of 11 amino acids. V gave up 4 bases and J gave up 5 bases, with 8 bases separating them. Germline lookup yields CDR1 SQVTM and CDR2 ANQGSEA. The CDR3 sequence: CSVGGSETQYF. CDR3 bases: TGCAGCGTTGGGGGGTCGGAGACCCAGTACTTC.

The V call is TRBV12-5, the J call TRBJ1-2; TRBD1 aligns across 10 bases. V lost 1 base and J lost 7; bases outside the gene matches: 6. CDR1 and CDR2 from the germline V gene are LGHNT and FRNRAP. The CDR3 sequence is 15 residues long. DNA of the CDR3: TGTGCTAGTGGTTTGGGGGACAGGGGCAATCGTGGCTACACCTTC. It translates to CASGLGDRGNRGYTF.

The gene calls are TRBV14 and TRBJ1-1, with TRBD1 identical over 7 bases. The length of the CDR3 is 16 residues. Trimming removed 4 bases from V and 5 bases from J; junction bases left unmatched: 13. From germline, CDR1 is SGHDN and CDR2 FVKESK. Here the CDR3 reads CASSPLTGPMGTEAFF. CDR3 in DNA: TGTGCCAGCAGCCCCTTGACAGGGCCGATGGGTACTGAAGCTTTCTTT. The complete variable domain, with remaining parts taken from reference TRBV14 and TRBJ1-1, reads EAGVTQFPSHSVIEKGQTVTLRCDPISGHDNLYWYRRVMGKEIKFLLHFVKESKQDESGMPNNRFLAERTGGTYSTLKVQPAELEDSGVYFCASSPLTGPMGTEAFFGQGTRLTVV.

The CDR3 region has the DNA TGTGCCAGCAGTAGCGGGAGCTCCTACAATGAGCAGTTCTTC. It specifies CASSSGSSYNEQFF. The V gene is TRBV2, the J gene TRBJ2-1; TRBD2 matches 8 bases. Unmatched junction bases numbered 0, after V lost 5 bases and J lost 0 bases. This CDR3 spans 14 amino acids. Germline V gene data show CDR1 as SNHLY and CDR2 as FYNNEI.

The rearrangement joins TRBV12-5 to TRBJ2-1; D possibly matches TRBD1 or TRBD2 (6 bases each). Germline V gives CDR1 LGHNT, CDR2 FRNRAP. CDR3 length equals 13 residues. V was shortened by 6 bases and J by 8 bases, with 14 bases between the two germline ends. Here the CDR3 reads CASGKGGLYEQFF. In nucleotides, the CDR3 is TGTGCTAGTGGCAAGGGGGGTCTCTATGAGCAGTTCTTC.

The chain has TRBV6-5 and TRBJ1-1; D is perhaps TRBD1 (5 bases). Per the germline V gene, CDR1 is MNHEY and CDR2 is SVGAGI. The CDR3 length is 12 residues. Trimming shortened V by 5 bases and J by 5 bases, and 9 bases separated the two germline ends. The CDR3 here is CASSAGMTEAFF. DNA of the CDR3: TGTGCCAGCAGTGCAGGGATGACTGAAGCTTTCTTT.

This clone was detected only once. The chain couples TRBV9 to TRBJ2-3; D is possibly TRBD2 (6 bases). The germline V gene encodes CDR1 SGDLS and CDR2 YYNGEE. The CDR3 loop spans 14 amino acids. The V end lost 6 bases, the J end lost 6 bases, and 17 bases lay between the germline ends. For the CDR3, the DNA is TGTGCCAGCAACCATGGGGGTAGCGGCGATACGCAGTATTTT. It codes for CASNHGGSGDTQYF.

V gene TRBV6-4 combines with J gene TRBJ2-3; D gene ambiguous. This CDR3 contains 13 residues. Germline loops: CDR1 MRHNA, CDR2 SNTAGT. V lost 2 bases and J lost 2, with 5 bases in between. CDR3 coding DNA: TGTGCCAGCAGTGACAGGGCCACAGATACGCAGTATTTT. This sequence encodes CASSDRATDTQYF.